Following are 4 T cell receptor beta chains from one sample sequenced in a study of cytomegalovirus exposure and HLA in healthy donors. 13 Jbeta primers and 60 Vbeta primers were used for the PCR. TCRdb keeps only in-frame clones here, not all; method: immunoSEQ multiplex PCR. The table lists approximately 210,000 clones, approximately 86% of them singletons, with approximately 1.9% in the top ten. The sample taken for sequencing was PBMCs. The receptors shown here come from a woman between 18 and 29 years old in good health and CMV-seronegative.

The J gene is TRBJ2-1, the V gene TRBV6-5; D is undetermined. The CDR3 is 13 amino acids. Trimming removed 8 bases at V and 7 bases at J, with 15 bases between. Germline loops: CDR1 MNHEY, CDR2 SVGAGI. The CDR3 DNA is TGTGCCAGCCTAGGCTCCTTGAATAATGAGCAGTTCTTC. The encoded protein is CASLGSLNNEQFF.

This chain uses TRBV5-4 with TRBJ1-2, with 7 bases that match TRBD1. From germline, CDR1 is SGHNT and CDR2 YYREEE (reference sequence). V was clipped by 3 bases and J by 2 bases; unmatched bases: 4. This CDR3 spans 14 amino acids. The CDR3 DNA reads TGTGCCAGCAGCTGGGTGGGACAGAACTATGGCTACACCTTC. This gives the protein CASSWVGQNYGYTF.

This chain connects TRBV25-1 to TRBJ1-5; 7 bases line up with TRBD1. This CDR3 region has 16 residues. Trimming took 4 bases from V and 4 from J; bases not matched to a gene: 10. The germline V gene has CDR1 MGHDK and CDR2 SYGVNS. CDR3 sequence (DNA): TGTGCCAGCAGTGTCCCAACAACAGGGGAGAATCAGCCCCAGCATTTT. This gives the protein CASSVPTTGENQPQHF. The full variable domain, in which reference TRBV25-1 and TRBJ1-5 provide the parts outside the CDR3, is EADIYQTPRYLVIGTGKKITLECSQTMGHDKMYWYQQDPGMELHLIHYSYGVNSTEKGDLSSESTVSRIRTEHFPLTLESARPSHTSQYLCASSVPTTGENQPQHFGDGTRLSIL.

J is TRBJ2-7 and V is TRBV27; 7 bases match TRBD1. V gave up 6 bases and J gave up 3 bases; unmatched junction bases: 11. The CDR3 totals 15 residues. The germline gives CDR1 MNHEY, CDR2 SMNVEV (reference sequence). Here the CDR3 reads CASRLSHRGDYEQYF. CDR3 sequence (DNA): TGTGCCAGCAGGCTATCCCACAGGGGAGACTACGAGCAGTACTTC.